This TCR beta chain comes out of a study of T cell changes during pregnancy in multiple sclerosis (dated by TCRdb to about 2019). For context, the study as a whole: In women with multiple sclerosis, the researchers looked at how the T cell repertoire shifted as pregnancy progressed.

Library creation used the immunoSEQ multiplex PCR assay. This is the immuneACCESS table as TCRdb keeps it, with only in-frame sequences that have V and J called. A part of the clones is gone; compared with another copy, unresolved V genes explain less than half, and the rest is unexplained. This sample gives 55,000 to 65,000 clones in total; roughly 93% of them show up just once. The ten largest clones capture roughly 0.34% of the sample. Regarding this clone: This clone's antigen is unknown. No qualities accompany the bases; no much larger clone lies one base away.

V and J lose 6 bases and 0 bases, and a span of 9 bases separates them. Sequences MDHEN (CDR1) and SYDVKM (CDR2) are obtained from the germline V gene. CDR3 length: 14 amino acids, cysteine to phenylalanine. Only the CDR3 portion is preserved as DNA: 42 bases, with reading frame beginning at the first base. The receptor comes from a female donor with multiple sclerosis, enrolled in a pregnancy study. The sample was CD4+ T cells from peripheral blood mononuclear cells, taken before pregnancy. Recombination connected TRBV28 to TRBJ1-5; no D gene can be assigned with confidence. CDR3 loop: CASSTTYSNQPQHF. The bases read TGTGCCAGCAGCACGACATATAGCAATCAGCCCCAGCATTTT. Reference TRBV28 and TRBJ1-5 proteins supply the regions before and after the CDR3; the full variable domain is: DVKVTQSSRYLVKRTGEKVFLECVQDMDHENMFWYRQDPGLGLRLIYFSYDVKMKEKGDIPEGYSVSREKKERFSLILESASTNQTSMYLCASSTTYSNQPQHFGDGTRLSIL.